The entry below describes one T cell receptor (beta chain). The antigen remains undetermined. Time point of the sample: persistent/refractory GD, antithyroid drugs over 5 years with positive TRAb. Extracted PBMC RNA gave rise to the TCR library. Doctors identified Graves' disease using the American Thyroid Association guidelines. The data belong to a study of regulatory T cells in long-lasting Graves disease. Germline V gives CDR1 DFQATT, CDR2 SNEGSKA (reference sequence). V lost 0 bases, J lost 4 bases, and 15 bases lay in between. The CDR3 covers 15 residues. Construction of the TCR beta libraries employed iRepertoire HTBI primers in conjunction with Arm-PCR of CDR3 regions. As processed by the authors: Across samples, 62 TRBV and around 14 TRBJ segments were found. TCRdb re-derived calls from the multiplex PCR reads in MiXCR, one entry per CDR3 protein. The V and J calls, along with clone size, are taken from TCRdb and not from the paper's own processing. The sample carries 420,000 or so distinct CDR3 sequences, 23% recorded once.

Study-wide points: Graves' patients with persistent disease showed TCR diversity lower than patients newly diagnosed. The persistent group shared 2,500 to 3,000 public clonotypes, more than the 850 to 1,000 shared by new patients.

This chain uses TRBV20-1 with TRBJ2-5, with D maybe TRBD2 (5 bases). The sample consisted of peripheral blood mononuclear cells (PBMCs), taken when the disease was refractory, from a patient treated with antithyroid drugs. This sequence was found in a female donor with Graves disease. The chain's CDR3 is CSARDVSSGGETQYF. The CDR3 DNA follows: TGCAGTGCTAGAGACGTTTCAAGCGGTGGAGAGACCCAGTACTTC.